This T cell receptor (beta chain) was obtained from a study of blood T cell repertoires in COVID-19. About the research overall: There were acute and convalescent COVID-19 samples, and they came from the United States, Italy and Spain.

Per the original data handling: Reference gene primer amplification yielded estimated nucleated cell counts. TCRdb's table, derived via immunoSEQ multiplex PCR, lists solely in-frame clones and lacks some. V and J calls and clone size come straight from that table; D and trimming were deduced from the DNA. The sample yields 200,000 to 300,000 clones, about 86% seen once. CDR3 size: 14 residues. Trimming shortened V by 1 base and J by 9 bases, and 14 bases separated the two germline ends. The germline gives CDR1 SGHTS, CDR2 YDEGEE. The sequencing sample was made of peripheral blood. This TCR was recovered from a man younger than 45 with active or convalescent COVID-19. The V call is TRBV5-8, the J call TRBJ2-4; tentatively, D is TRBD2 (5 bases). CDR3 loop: CASSLYRELGIQYF. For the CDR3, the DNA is TGTGCCAGCAGCTTGTACCGTGAACTAGGCATTCAGTACTTC.